These 3 T cell receptor beta chains came from one sample sequenced in a study of T cell responses to AZD1222 COVID-19 vaccine. Method: immunoSEQ multiplex PCR; TCRdb's copy keeps in-frame clones and lacks some. The sample lists more than 80,000 clones; approximately 85% were seen once. The sample here was peripheral blood, taken 28 days after the second AZD1222 dose. Every receptor here comes from an adult who received the AZD1222 COVID-19 vaccine.

The chain uses TRBV19 and TRBJ2-1; tentative D call: TRBD2 (5 bases). Germline V gene sequence: CDR1 LNHDA, CDR2 SQIVND (reference sequence). V shed 3 bases and J shed 9 bases, with 12 bases lying between them. CDR3 length equals 13 residues. Written as DNA, the CDR3 is TGTGCCAGTAGTATCCTACTAGGGAGTGAGCAGTTCTTC. Translated, it gives CASSILLGSEQFF.

V gene TRBV5-6 combines with J gene TRBJ2-5, with no clear D. Germline V CDR1 and CDR2: SGHDT, YYEEEE. V lost 1 base to trimming and J lost 4 bases, with 8 bases between them. The CDR3 is made up of 13 amino acids. The CDR3 sequence: CASSLLVAETQYF. DNA of the CDR3: TGTGCCAGCAGCTTGCTAGTAGCAGAGACCCAGTACTTC.

The chain recombines TRBV9 with TRBJ2-1; D not certain. The ends were cut back, 3 bases at V and 7 bases at J, with 11 bases in the middle. Germline V lookup: CDR1 SGDLS, CDR2 YYNGEE. There are 13 residues in the CDR3. This CDR3 reads CASSASHFNEQFF. The CDR3 DNA follows: TGTGCCAGCAGCGCCAGCCATTTTAATGAGCAGTTCTTC.